The subject of this entry is one TCR beta chain. Its matching antigen is unknown. This sample was included in a study of OX40 agonist ivuxolimab in advanced cancers. Study summary: About 42% of patients had received prior checkpoint inhibitor therapy.

Clones were read by immunoSEQ multiplex PCR, and TCRdb kept only the in-frame ones, dropping some. The repertoire holds some 74,000 clones, with approximately 87% as singletons. Whole-study results and caveats: The work left the antigen specificity of expanded peripheral T cells undetermined.

Deletions cut 1 base from V and 2 bases from J, with 9 bases between. CDR1 and CDR2 (germline): SGHTA, FQGNSA. The CDR3 runs 15 residues. The V and J genes are TRBV7-2 and TRBJ1-3; a weak D match, TRBD1 (6 bases). This sequence originates from an adult with an advanced solid tumor such as melanoma, head and neck, liver or kidney cancer. This specimen was CD4+ or CD8+ T cells sorted from blood, taken in a trial of the OX40 agonist ivuxolimab. CDR3 DNA sequence: TGTGCCAGCAGCTTAGGGCCAGGGGCTGGAAACACCATATATTTT. As protein: CASSLGPGAGNTIYF.